One and the same sample provided the 10 T cell receptor beta chains below, sequenced in a study of blood T cell repertoires in COVID-19. Sequenced by immunoSEQ multiplex PCR; TCRdb stores in-frame clones only, minus some. The table has 220,000 or so clones, around 89% seen once; the top ten hold around 0.87%. The sample was PBMCs or T cells enriched from blood (not recorded which). Every receptor here comes from a man aged 50 or older who had been exposed to COVID-19.

The chain has TRBV21-1 and TRBJ1-2; TRBD1 reflects the table's D call only, with no check against the DNA. TRBV21-1 is given as a pseudogene. This CDR3 is 16 amino acids long. The CDR3 protein is CASSKVTARLDNGYTF. CDR3 bases: TGTGCCAGCAGCAAAGTAACGGCCAGGTTGGACAATGGCTACACCTTC.

J is TRBJ2-1 and V is TRBV11-3; D is perhaps TRBD1 (5 bases). The V end was cut by 5 bases, the J end by 5 bases, with 10 bases between. Germline-derived CDR1 and CDR2 are SGHNT and YENEEA. The CDR3 has 13 amino acids. The chain's CDR3 is CASSPMTDNEQFF. The CDR3 region has the DNA TGTGCCAGCAGCCCGATGACAGACAATGAGCAGTTCTTC.

This chain links TRBV28 with TRBJ1-4; 8 bases are a match to TRBD1. V lost 3 bases to trimming and J lost 12 bases; unmatched junction nucleotides: 6. CDR1 and CDR2 (germline): MDHEN, SYDVKM. The CDR3 loop spans 13 amino acids. Written as DNA, the CDR3 is TGTGCCAGCAGTTTCAGATCCAGGGGGCAACTGTTTTTT. Amino acids: CASSFRSRGQLFF.

The chain uses TRBV27 and TRBJ2-7; D is ambiguous. CDR1 is MNHEY and CDR2 is SMNVEV in the germline V gene (reference sequence). The CDR3 totals 17 residues. V was shortened by 6 bases and J by 5 bases, with 26 bases between the two germline ends. The CDR3 DNA is TGTGCCAGCAGGATCTTCGCGAAGGCCTTGCAGGTCCACGAGCAGTACTTC. Translated, it gives CASRIFAKALQVHEQYF.

The J gene is TRBJ2-4, the V gene TRBV29-1; tentatively, D is TRBD1 (7 bases). V lost 4 bases and J 6 bases, leaving 10 bases between the germline ends. The CDR3 length is 12 residues. Germline CDR1 SQVTM, CDR2 ANQGSEA. The CDR3 reads CSVVEGANIQYF. CDR3 DNA: TGCAGCGTTGTGGAGGGGGCAAACATTCAGTACTTC.

The rearrangement joins TRBV6-5 to TRBJ2-5; no clear D gene. From germline, CDR1 is MNHEY and CDR2 SVGAGI. Trimming left V 4 bases short and J 5 bases short, with 14 bases between. The CDR3 sequence is 14 residues long. As DNA, the CDR3 is TGTGCCAGCAGTTCCTTTTGGTCCGCGGAGACCCAGTACTTC. This gives the protein CASSSFWSAETQYF.

CDR3 protein: CASSQGSGMGYEKLFF. The CDR3 DNA reads as TGTGCCAGCAGCCAAGGCTCAGGGATGGGTTATGAAAAACTGTTTTTT. The gene calls are TRBV3-1 (or the pseudogene TRBV3-2) and TRBJ1-4; weak D call: TRBD1 (5 bases). Germline V CDR1 and CDR2: LGHDT, YNNKEL (reference sequence). The CDR3 totals 16 residues. V lost 1 base and J lost 6, with 15 bases in between.

V is TRBV25-1 and J is TRBJ1-2; D perhaps matches TRBD1 (6 bases). This CDR3 comprises 17 residues. V lost 5 bases and J 3 bases, leaving 22 bases between the germline ends. Germline CDR1 and CDR2: MGHDK and SYGVNS. The CDR3 DNA follows: TGTGCCAGCAGTTCAACCACCTTAACAGGGACGTACTATGGCTACACCTTC. Protein product: CASSSTTLTGTYYGYTF.

This chain links TRBV15 with TRBJ2-5; the D gene is possibly TRBD1 (6 bases). The germline V and J ends were trimmed by 5 bases and 0 bases, with 13 bases remaining between them. This CDR3 spans 15 amino acids. Per germline, CDR1 LNHNV and CDR2 YYDKDF (reference sequence). In DNA form, the CDR3 reads TGTGCCACCAGCCGACCAACAGGGTACCAAGAGACCCAGTACTTC. Translating gives CATSRPTGYQETQYF. The variable domain in full, completed from reference TRBV15 and TRBJ2-5, reads DAMVIQNPRYQVTQFGKPVTLSCSQTLNHNVMYWYQQKSSQAPKLLFHYYDKDFNNEADTPDNFQSRRPNTSFCFLDIRSPGLGDTAMYLCATSRPTGYQETQYFGPGTRLLVL.

The rearrangement uses TRBV28 and TRBJ2-3; TRBD2 agrees at 7 bases. CDR1 and CDR2 (germline): MDHEN, SYDVKM. V trimming: 6 bases; J trimming: 3 bases; junction bases outside the gene matches: 12. The CDR3 has 16 residues. DNA for the CDR3: TGTGCCAGCAGCATCGTTCCTAGCGGATTAACAGATACGCAGTATTTT. Amino acids: CASSIVPSGLTDTQYF.